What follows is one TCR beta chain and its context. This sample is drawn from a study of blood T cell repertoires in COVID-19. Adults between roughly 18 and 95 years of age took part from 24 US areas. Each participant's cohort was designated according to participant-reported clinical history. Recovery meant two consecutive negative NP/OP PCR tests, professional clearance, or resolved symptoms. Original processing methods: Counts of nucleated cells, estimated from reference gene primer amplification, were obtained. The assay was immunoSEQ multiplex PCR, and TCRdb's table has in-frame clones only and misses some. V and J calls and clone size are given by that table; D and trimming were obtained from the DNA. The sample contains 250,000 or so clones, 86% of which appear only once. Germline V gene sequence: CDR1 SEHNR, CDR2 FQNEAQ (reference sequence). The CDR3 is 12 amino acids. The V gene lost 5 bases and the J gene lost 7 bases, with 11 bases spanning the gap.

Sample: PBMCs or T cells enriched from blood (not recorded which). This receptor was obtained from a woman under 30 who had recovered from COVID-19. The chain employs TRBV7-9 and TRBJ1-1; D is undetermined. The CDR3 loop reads CASSPPRDEAFF. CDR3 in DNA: TGTGCCAGCAGCCCCCCTAGAGATGAAGCTTTCTTT.